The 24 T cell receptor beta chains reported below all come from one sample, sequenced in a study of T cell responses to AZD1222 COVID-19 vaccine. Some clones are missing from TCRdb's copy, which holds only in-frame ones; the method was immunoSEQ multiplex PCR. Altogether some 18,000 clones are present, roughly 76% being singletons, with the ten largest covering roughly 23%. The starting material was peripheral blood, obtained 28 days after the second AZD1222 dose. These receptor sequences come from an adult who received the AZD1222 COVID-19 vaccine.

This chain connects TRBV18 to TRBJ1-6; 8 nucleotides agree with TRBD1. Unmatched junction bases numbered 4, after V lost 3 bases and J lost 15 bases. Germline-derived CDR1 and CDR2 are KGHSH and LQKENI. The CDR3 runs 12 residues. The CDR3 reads CASSPQGADLHF. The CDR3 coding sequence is TGTGCCAGCTCACCGCAGGGGGCGGACCTCCACTTT. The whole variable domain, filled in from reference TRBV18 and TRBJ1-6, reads NAGVMQNPRHLVRRRGQEARLRCSPMKGHSHVYWYRQLPEEGLKFMVYLQKENIIDESGMPKERFSAEFPKEGPSILRIQQVVRGDSAAYFCASSPQGADLHFGNGTRLTVT.

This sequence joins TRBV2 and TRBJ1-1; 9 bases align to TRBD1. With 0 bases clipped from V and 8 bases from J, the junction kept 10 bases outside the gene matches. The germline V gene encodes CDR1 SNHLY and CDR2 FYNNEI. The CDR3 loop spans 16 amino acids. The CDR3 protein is CASSEARGTGLKEAFF. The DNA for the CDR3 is TGTGCCAGCAGTGAAGCGCGCGGGACAGGGTTAAAGGAAGCTTTCTTT.

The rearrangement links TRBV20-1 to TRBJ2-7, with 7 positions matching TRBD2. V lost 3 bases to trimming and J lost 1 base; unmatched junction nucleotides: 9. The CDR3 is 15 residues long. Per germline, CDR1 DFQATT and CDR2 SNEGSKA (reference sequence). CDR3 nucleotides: TGCAGTGCTAGTAAGCGGGGCTTTAGATCCTACGAGCAGTACTTC. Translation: CSASKRGFRSYEQYF.

The CDR3 is CASSIQGAGEKLFF. The CDR3 coding sequence is TGTGCCAGTAGTATTCAGGGGGCGGGTGAAAAACTGTTTTTT. The rearrangement joins TRBV19 to TRBJ1-4; 8 bases fit TRBD1. With 3 bases clipped from V and 7 bases from J, the junction kept 4 bases outside the gene matches. The CDR3 is 14 residues long. The V gene's germline CDR1 is LNHDA and CDR2 SQIVND (reference sequence).

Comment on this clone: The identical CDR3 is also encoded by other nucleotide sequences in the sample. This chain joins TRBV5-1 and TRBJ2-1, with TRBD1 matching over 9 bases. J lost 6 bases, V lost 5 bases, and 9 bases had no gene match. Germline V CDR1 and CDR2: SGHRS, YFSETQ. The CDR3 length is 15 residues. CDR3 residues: CASSSGQGVSNEQFF. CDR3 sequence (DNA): TGCGCCAGCAGTTCGGGACAGGGCGTAAGCAATGAGCAGTTCTTC.

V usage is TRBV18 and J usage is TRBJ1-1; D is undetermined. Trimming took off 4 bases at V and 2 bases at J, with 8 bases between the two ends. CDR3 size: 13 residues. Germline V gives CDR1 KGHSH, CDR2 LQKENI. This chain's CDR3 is CASSLQYNTEAFF. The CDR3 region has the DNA TGTGCCAGCTCACTCCAGTATAACACTGAAGCTTTCTTT.

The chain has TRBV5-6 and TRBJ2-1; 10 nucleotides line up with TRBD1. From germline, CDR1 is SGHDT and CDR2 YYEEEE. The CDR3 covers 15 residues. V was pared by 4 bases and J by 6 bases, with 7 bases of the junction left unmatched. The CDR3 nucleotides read TGTGCCAGCAGCCGCCGGGACAGGGGTCCCAATGAGCAGTTCTTC. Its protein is CASSRRDRGPNEQFF.

The CDR3 DNA reads TGCGCCAGCAGCTTGGCGAACGGGGACACTGAAGCTTTCTTT. This encodes CASSLANGDTEAFF. The chain is built from TRBV5-1 and TRBJ1-1; D remains ambiguous. The germline V and J ends were trimmed by 0 bases and 3 bases, with 9 bases remaining between them. The CDR3 spans 14 residues. Germline V gene lookup returns CDR1 SGHRS and CDR2 YFSETQ.

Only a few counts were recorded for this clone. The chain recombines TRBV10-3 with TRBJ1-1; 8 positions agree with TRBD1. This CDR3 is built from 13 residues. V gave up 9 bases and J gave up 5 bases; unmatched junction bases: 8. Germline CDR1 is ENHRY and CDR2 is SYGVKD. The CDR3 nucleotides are TGTGCCATATTCTTTAACAGGGGGACTGAAGCTTTCTTT. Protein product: CAIFFNRGTEAFF.

In DNA form, the CDR3 reads TGTGCCAGTAGTATTTCAATCGGGAGCCCATCCTACAATGAGCAGTTCTTC. It translates to CASSISIGSPSYNEQFF. The chain links TRBV19 to TRBJ2-1; D possibly corresponds to TRBD2 (6 bases). Germline CDR1 reads LNHDA; CDR2 reads SQIVND (reference sequence). V lost 3 bases and J 1 base, leaving 16 bases between the germline ends. The CDR3 length is 17 residues. The full variable domain, rest sourced from reference TRBV19 and TRBJ2-1, is DGGITQSPKYLFRKEGQNVTLSCEQNLNHDAMYWYRQDPGQGLRLIYYSQIVNDFQKGDIAEGYSVSREKKESFPLTVTSAQKNPTAFYLCASSISIGSPSYNEQFFGPGTRLTVL.

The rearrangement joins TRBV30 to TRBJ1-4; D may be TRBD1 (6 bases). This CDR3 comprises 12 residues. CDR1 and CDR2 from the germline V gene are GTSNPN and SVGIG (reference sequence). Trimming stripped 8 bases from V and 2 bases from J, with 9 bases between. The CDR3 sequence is CAIQGTNEKLFF. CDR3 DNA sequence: TGTGCCATACAGGGTACTAATGAAAAACTGTTTTTT.

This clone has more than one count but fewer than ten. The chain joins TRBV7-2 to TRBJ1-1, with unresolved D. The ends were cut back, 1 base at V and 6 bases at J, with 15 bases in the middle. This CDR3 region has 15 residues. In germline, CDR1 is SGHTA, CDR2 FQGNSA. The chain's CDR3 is CASSLDKAGFPEAFF. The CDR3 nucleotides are TGTGCCAGCAGCTTAGATAAGGCCGGTTTCCCTGAAGCTTTCTTT. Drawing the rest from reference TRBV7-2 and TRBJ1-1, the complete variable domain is GAGVSQSPSNKVTEKGKDVELRCDPISGHTALYWYRQSLGQGLEFLIYFQGNSAPDKSGLPSDRFSAERTGGSVSTLTIQRTQQEDSAVYLCASSLDKAGFPEAFFGQGTRLTVV.

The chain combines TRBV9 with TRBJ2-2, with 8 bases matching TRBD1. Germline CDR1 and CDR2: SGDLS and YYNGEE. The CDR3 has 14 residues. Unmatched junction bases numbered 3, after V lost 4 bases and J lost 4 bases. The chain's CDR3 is CASSPGTGTGELFF. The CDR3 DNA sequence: TGTGCCAGCAGCCCAGGGACAGGCACCGGGGAGCTGTTTTTT.

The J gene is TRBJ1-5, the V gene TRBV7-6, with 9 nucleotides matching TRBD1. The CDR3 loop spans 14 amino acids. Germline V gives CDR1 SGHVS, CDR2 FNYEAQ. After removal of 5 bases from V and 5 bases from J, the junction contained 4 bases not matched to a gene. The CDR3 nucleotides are TGTGCCAGCAGCCGGACAGGGGTGGATCAGCCCCAGCATTTT. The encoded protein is CASSRTGVDQPQHF.

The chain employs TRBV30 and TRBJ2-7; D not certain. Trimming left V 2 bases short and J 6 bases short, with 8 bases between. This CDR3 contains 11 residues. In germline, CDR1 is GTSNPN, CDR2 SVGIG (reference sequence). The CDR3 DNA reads TGTGCCTGGAGTATTGCGCGCGAGCAGTACTTC. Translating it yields CAWSIAREQYF.

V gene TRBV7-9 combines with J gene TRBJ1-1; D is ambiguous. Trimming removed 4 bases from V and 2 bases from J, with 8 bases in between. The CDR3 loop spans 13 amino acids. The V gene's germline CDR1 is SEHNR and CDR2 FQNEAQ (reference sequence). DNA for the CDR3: TGTGCCAGCAGCTCCCCACCCAACACTGAAGCTTTCTTT. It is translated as CASSSPPNTEAFF.

The CDR3 region is CASSPFQGRGSKVGLNTEAFF. The CDR3 region has the DNA TGTGCCAGCTCACCATTCCAAGGCCGGGGCTCAAAAGTGGGCTTGAACACTGAAGCTTTCTTT. J is TRBJ1-1 and V is TRBV18, with D possibly TRBD1 on 5 matching bases. Trimming removed 2 bases at V and 0 bases at J, with 28 bases between. Germline CDR1 KGHSH, CDR2 LQKENI. The CDR3 runs to 21 residues.

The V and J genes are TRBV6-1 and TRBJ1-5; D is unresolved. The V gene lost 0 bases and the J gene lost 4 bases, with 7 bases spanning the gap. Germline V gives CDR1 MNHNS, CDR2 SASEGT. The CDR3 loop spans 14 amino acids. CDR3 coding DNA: TGTGCCAGCAGTGAAGCGGATCAGAATCAGCCCCAGCATTTT. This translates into CASSEADQNQPQHF.

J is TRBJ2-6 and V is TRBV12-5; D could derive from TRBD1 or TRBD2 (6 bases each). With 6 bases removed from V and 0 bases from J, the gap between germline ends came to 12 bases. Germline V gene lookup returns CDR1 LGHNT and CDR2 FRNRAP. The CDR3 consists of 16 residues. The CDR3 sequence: CASGPGAFSGANVLTF. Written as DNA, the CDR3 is TGTGCTAGTGGCCCGGGGGCCTTCTCTGGGGCCAACGTCCTGACTTTC. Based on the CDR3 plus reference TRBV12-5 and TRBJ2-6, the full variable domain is DARVTQTPRHKVTEMGQEVTMRCQPILGHNTVFWYRQTMMQGLELLAYFRNRAPLDDSGMPKDRFSAEMPDATLATLKIQPSEPRDSAVYFCASGPGAFSGANVLTFGAGSRLTVL.

The CDR3 DNA follows: TGTGCCAGCAGCTTAGTGGCGGAATTGGATACGCAGTATTTT. Its translation: CASSLVAELDTQYF. The J gene is TRBJ2-3, the V gene TRBV7-2; D ambiguous. This CDR3 is 14 amino acids long. Germline assignment: CDR1 SGHTA and CDR2 FQGNSA. V was clipped by 1 base and J by 6 bases, with 11 bases between them.

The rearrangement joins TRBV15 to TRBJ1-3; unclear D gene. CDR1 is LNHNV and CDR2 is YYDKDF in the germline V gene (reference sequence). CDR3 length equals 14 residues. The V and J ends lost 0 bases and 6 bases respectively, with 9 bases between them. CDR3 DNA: TGTGCCACCAGCAGAGATAGATTCCTAAACACCATATATTTT. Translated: CATSRDRFLNTIYF.

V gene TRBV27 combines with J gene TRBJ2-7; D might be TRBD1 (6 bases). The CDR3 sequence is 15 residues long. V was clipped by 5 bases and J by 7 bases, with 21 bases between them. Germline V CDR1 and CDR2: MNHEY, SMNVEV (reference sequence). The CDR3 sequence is CASSRNLDSTGEQYF. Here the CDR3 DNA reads TGTGCCAGCAGTCGGAACTTGGACAGCACGGGGGAGCAGTACTTC.

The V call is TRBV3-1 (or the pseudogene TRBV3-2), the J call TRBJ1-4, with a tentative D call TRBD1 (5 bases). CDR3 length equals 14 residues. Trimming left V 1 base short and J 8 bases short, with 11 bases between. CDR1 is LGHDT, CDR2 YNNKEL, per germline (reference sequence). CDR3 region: CASSQAAGKEKLFF. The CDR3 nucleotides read TGTGCCAGCAGCCAAGCGGCAGGGAAAGAAAAACTGTTTTTT.

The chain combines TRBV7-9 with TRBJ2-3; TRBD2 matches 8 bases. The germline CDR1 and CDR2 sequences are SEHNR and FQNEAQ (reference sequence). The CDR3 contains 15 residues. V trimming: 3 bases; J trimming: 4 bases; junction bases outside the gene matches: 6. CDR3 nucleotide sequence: TGTGCCAGCAGCTTCAAGCGGGAGATAGCAGATACGCAGTATTTT. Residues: CASSFKREIADTQYF.